This T cell receptor (beta chain) was sequenced during a study of T cell responses to AZD1222 COVID-19 vaccine. Overall study context: It was second doses at about 4 or about 12 weeks that were pooled.

CDR1 and CDR2 from the germline V gene are LNHDA and SQIVND (reference sequence). The V and J ends lost 4 bases and 2 bases, in that order; junction bases with no gene match: 7. The CDR3 runs 15 residues. Turning to this clone: Its specificity is unknown.

Overall study results and limits: Females outnumbered males among donors, who were mostly white British; clonal diversity was possibly underestimated. Reportedly, close to half of spike-specific TCRs are directed against unmutated variant regions. Seropositive status at baseline applied to only 6 or 7 AZD1222 recipients.

The assay was immunoSEQ multiplex PCR, and TCRdb's table has in-frame clones only and misses some. This sample has more than 70,000 clones, with 70% to 90% found just once. The source material was peripheral blood, sampled on day 0 of AZD1222 vaccination. J is TRBJ1-2 and V is TRBV19, with 7 positions matching TRBD1. This sequence was found in an adult in good health. The CDR3: CASSTLQGPNYGYTF. CDR3 in DNA: TGTGCCAGTAGTACCCTACAGGGGCCGAACTATGGCTACACCTTC.